Described below is a single T cell receptor beta chain sequence and its context. Antigen unknown. The germline gives CDR1 SGHNT, CDR2 YYREEE (reference sequence). Deletions cut 1 base from V and 4 bases from J, with 12 bases between. The length of the CDR3 is 15 residues. TCRdb called the 5' RACE reads again in MiXCR, with one record for every CDR3 protein. The sample records about 630,000 distinct CDR3 sequences, 9% to 15% being singletons. The sample comes from a study of T cells after yellow fever vaccination. Study observations and caveats: A weaker but faster secondary response was observed, peaking on day 5 versus 15.

The specimen comprised PBMCs, sampled on the day of the yellow fever booster vaccination. The receptor was isolated from a man aged 25-45 years who received the YFV17D yellow fever vaccine. The chain carries TRBV5-4 and TRBJ2-1; D is ambiguous. The CDR3 sequence: CASSLSLVGYNEQFF. In nucleotides, the CDR3 is TGTGCCAGCAGCTTGTCTTTGGTGGGATACAATGAGCAGTTCTTC.